Listed below are T cell receptor beta chains from one sample, sequenced in a study of blood T cell repertoires in COVID-19. Using immunoSEQ multiplex PCR, the repertoire was profiled, and TCRdb retains in-frame clones only, with some absent. The sample yields about 170,000 clones, around 84% seen once. What was sequenced was peripheral blood. The receptor source for this set is a man aged 55 to 69 with COVID-19, enrolled during active disease. CDR3s include the opening cysteine and the closing phenylalanine or tryptophan. D genes are given only for firm matches. Clone size is given for some rows only: seen once, a few or many times, or a class if the clone is expanded.

.,TRBJ1-5,TRBV5-5,.,CASSHQGGNQPQHF,TGTGCCAGCAGTCACCAGGGTGGCAATCAGCCCCAGCATTTT
.,TRBJ2-2,TRBV24-1,.,CATSLPYTGELFF,TGTGCCACCAGTCTCCCGTACACCGGGGAGCTGTTTTTT
.,TRBJ1-4,TRBV10-3,.,CAISIGAGSEKLFF,TGTGCCATCAGTATTGGTGCAGGTTCCGAAAAACTGTTTTTT
.,TRBJ1-5,TRBV11-3,.,CASSLGGNSNQPQHF,TGTGCCAGCAGCTTGGGAGGGAATAGCAATCAGCCCCAGCATTTT
.,TRBJ2-7,TRBV7-2,TRBD2,CASSDPGLASEQYF,TGTGCCAGCAGCGATCCGGGACTAGCGTCTGAGCAGTACTTC
.,TRBJ1-4,TRBV6-1,.,CASSEDRSEKLFF,TGTGCCAGCAGTGAAGACAGGAGTGAAAAACTGTTTTTT
.,TRBJ2-4,TRBV10-3,TRBD1,CAISEVDRGLGNIQYF,TGTGCCATCAGTGAGGTGGACAGGGGGCTAGGGAACATTCAGTACTTC
.,TRBJ1-2,TRBV19,.,CASSAADAWGYTF,TGTGCCAGTAGTGCGGCAGACGCGTGGGGCTACACCTTC
.,TRBJ1-3,TRBV30,.,CAWRGASPGNTIYF,TGTGCCTGGAGAGGGGCGAGTCCTGGAAACACCATATATTTT
once,TRBJ1-1,TRBV7-9,.,CASTVQGWNTEAFF,TGTGCCAGCACTGTACAGGGTTGGAACACTGAAGCTTTCTTT
.,TRBJ1-6,TRBV28,TRBD1,CASSTTLQGARNSPLHF,TGTGCCAGCAGCACAACTCTACAGGGGGCGCGTAATTCACCCCTCCACTTT
once,TRBJ2-5,TRBV10-2,.,CASGAQQETQYF,TGCGCCAGCGGGGCCCAACAAGAGACCCAGTACTTC
.,TRBJ1-1,TRBV19,TRBD1,CASLRDRATEAFF,TGTGCCAGCCTTCGGGACAGGGCCACTGAAGCTTTCTTT
.,TRBJ1-1,TRBV7-8,.,CASSRGPEAFF,TGTGCCAGCAGCCGGGGCCCTGAAGCTTTCTTT
.,TRBJ2-1,TRBV24-1,.,CATSHFGNEQFF,TGTGCCACCTCCCACTTCGGCAATGAGCAGTTCTTC
.,TRBJ2-7,TRBV7-2,.,CASSSRRVDEQYF,TGTGCCAGCAGCTCAAGGAGGGTGGACGAGCAGTACTTC
.,TRBJ1-2,TRBV29-1,.,CSVEVSVYGYTF,TGCAGCGTTGAGGTGTCAGTTTATGGCTACACCTTC
.,TRBJ1-5,TRBV7-2,.,CASSLAGLTVGDQPQHF,TGTGCCAGCAGCTTAGCGGGTCTAACAGTAGGTGATCAGCCCCAGCATTTT
.,TRBJ2-1,TRBV15,TRBD2,CATSSYPTSGRADEQFF,TGTGCCACCAGCAGTTACCCGACTAGCGGGAGGGCCGATGAGCAGTTCTTC
once,TRBJ1-3,TRBV27,TRBD1,CASSLTGVSGNTIYF,TGTGCCAGCAGTCTCACAGGGGTCTCTGGAAACACCATATATTTT
.,TRBJ2-3,TRBV7-3,TRBD2,CASSLQGRASTDTQYF,TGTGCCAGCAGCCTCCAAGGGAGGGCTAGCACAGATACGCAGTATTTT
.,TRBJ1-1,TRBV29-1,TRBD1,CSVDGTGVGAEAFF,TGCAGCGTTGATGGTACAGGGGTGGGAGCTGAAGCTTTCTTT
.,TRBJ1-2,TRBV25-1,.,CASSAGRNYGYTF,TGTGCCAGCAGTGCTGGCAGGAACTATGGCTACACCTTC
.,TRBJ2-2,TRBV2,.,CASKVGALNTGELFF,TGTGCCAGCAAAGTAGGGGCCTTGAACACCGGGGAGCTGTTTTTT
.,TRBJ2-5,TRBV6-4,TRBD2,CASSDFRSGAAGETQYF,TGTGCCAGCAGTGACTTTAGGAGCGGGGCCGCAGGGGAGACCCAGTACTTC
.,TRBJ1-5,TRBV6-5,.,CAAGGPHSNQPQHF,TGTGCCGCCGGGGGGCCCCATAGCAATCAGCCCCAGCATTTT
.,TRBJ1-2,TRBV3-1/TRBV3-2,TRBD1,CASSRSTGTGADGYTF,TGTGCCAGCAGCCGCTCGACCGGGACAGGGGCGGATGGCTACACCTTC
.,TRBJ1-2,TRBV6-5,.,CASRQVTDGYTF,TGTGCCAGCCGACAAGTCACCGATGGCTACACCTTC
.,TRBJ1-1,TRBV9,TRBD1,CASSGTGTMNTEAFF,TGTGCCAGCAGCGGGACAGGGACGATGAACACTGAAGCTTTCTTT
.,TRBJ1-2,TRBV18,.,CASSPPVYGYTF,TGTGCCAGCTCACCACCCGTTTATGGCTACACCTTC
.,TRBJ1-3,TRBV29-1,.,CSTSAGAGNTIYF,TGCAGCACTAGTGCAGGGGCTGGGAACACCATATATTTT
.,TRBJ2-7,TRBV9,.,CASSHDQGTYEQYF,TGTGCCAGCAGCCATGACCAGGGGACCTACGAGCAGTACTTC
.,TRBJ2-3,TRBV18,TRBD2,CASSPPGAGGATDTQYF,TGTGCCAGCTCACCTCCCGGGGCGGGAGGGGCCACAGATACGCAGTATTTT
.,TRBJ1-2,TRBV28,.,CASSLGWASGTQIYGYTF,TGTGCCAGCAGTTTGGGGTGGGCCTCCGGGACACAAATCTATGGCTACACCTTC
.,TRBJ2-3,TRBV6-5,TRBD1,CASSPRQGSDTQYF,TGTGCCAGCAGTCCCAGACAGGGTTCAGATACGCAGTATTTT
.,TRBJ1-1,TRBV4-3,.,CASSQDRSFIHTEAFF,TGCGCCAGCAGCCAAGACCGGAGCTTTATCCACACTGAAGCTTTCTTT
.,TRBJ1-4,TRBV6-5,.,CASRQLATNEKLFF,TGTGCCAGCAGACAGCTTGCAACTAATGAAAAACTGTTTTTT